This T cell receptor (beta chain) was recorded in a study of control samples from healthy donors and cancer patients. Some clones are missing from TCRdb's copy, which holds only in-frame ones; the method was immunoSEQ multiplex PCR. The sample includes 76,000 or so clones, 75% to 90% of them seen just once. The germline V gene has CDR1 SGHTA and CDR2 FQGNSA. The length of the CDR3 is 14 residues. Germline trimming cut 5 bases from V and 4 bases from J; bases unmatched to any gene: 4. The sample consisted of PBMCs. The sequence was obtained from a woman aged 45-65 years with colorectal cancer. This chain joins TRBV7-2 and TRBJ1-4; 7 bases line up with TRBD1. The CDR3 region is CASSRGQLNEKLFF. The CDR3 DNA follows: TGTGCCAGCAGCCGGGGACAGCTTAATGAAAAACTGTTTTTT.